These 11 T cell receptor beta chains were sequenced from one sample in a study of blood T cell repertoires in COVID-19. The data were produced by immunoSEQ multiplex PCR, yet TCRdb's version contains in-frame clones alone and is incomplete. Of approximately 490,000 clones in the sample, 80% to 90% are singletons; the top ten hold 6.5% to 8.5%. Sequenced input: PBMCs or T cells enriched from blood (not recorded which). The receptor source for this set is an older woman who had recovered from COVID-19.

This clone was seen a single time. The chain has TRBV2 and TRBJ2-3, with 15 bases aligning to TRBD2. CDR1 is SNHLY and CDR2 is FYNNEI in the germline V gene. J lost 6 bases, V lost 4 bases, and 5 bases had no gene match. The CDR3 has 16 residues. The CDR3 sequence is CASSGTSGGAGDTQYF. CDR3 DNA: TGTGCCAGCAGTGGGACTAGCGGGGGGGCCGGGGATACGCAGTATTTT.

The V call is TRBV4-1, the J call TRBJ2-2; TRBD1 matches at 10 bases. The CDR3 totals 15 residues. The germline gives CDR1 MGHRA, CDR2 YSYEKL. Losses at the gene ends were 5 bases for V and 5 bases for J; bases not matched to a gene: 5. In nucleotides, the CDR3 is TGCGCCAGCAGCAAACCGGGACAGGGGACCGGGGAGCTGTTTTTT. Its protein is CASSKPGQGTGELFF.

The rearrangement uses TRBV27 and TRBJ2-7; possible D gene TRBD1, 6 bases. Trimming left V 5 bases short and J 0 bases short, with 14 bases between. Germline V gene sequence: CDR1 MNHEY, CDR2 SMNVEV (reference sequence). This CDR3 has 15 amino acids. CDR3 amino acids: CASSLTQGLSYEQYF. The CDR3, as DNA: TGTGCCAGCAGTCTGACACAGGGCCTCTCCTACGAGCAGTACTTC.

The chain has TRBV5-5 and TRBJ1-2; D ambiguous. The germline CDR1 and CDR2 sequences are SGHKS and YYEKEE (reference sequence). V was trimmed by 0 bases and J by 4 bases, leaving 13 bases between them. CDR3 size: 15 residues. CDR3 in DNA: TGTGCCAGCAGCTTGGGGCGGGGTCTTTCCTATGGCTACACCTTC. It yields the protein CASSLGRGLSYGYTF.

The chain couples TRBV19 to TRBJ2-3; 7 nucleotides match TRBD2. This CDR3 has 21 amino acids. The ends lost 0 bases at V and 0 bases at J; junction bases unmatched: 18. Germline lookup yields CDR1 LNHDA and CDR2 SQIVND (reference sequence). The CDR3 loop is CASSIDLRRRGSYSSTDTQYF. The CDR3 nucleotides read TGTGCCAGTAGTATAGATCTGAGGCGGCGGGGGAGCTACTCTAGCACAGATACGCAGTATTTT.

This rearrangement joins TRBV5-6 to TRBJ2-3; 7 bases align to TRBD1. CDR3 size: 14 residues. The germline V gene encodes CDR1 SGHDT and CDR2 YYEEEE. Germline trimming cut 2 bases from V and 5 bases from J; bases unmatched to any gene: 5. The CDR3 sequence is CASSFPGGEDTQYF. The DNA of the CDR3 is TGTGCCAGCAGCTTCCCAGGGGGAGAAGATACGCAGTATTTT.

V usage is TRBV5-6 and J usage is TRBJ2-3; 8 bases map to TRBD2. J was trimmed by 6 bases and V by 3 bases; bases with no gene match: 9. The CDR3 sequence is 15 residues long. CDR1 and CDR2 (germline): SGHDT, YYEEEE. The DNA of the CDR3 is TGTGCCAGCAGCTCCACCCGGGGGGGCGGGGATACGCAGTATTTT. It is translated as CASSSTRGGGDTQYF.

CDR3 DNA sequence: TGTGCCAGCAGTGACATTGGAGGGCCGTGGGACGAGCAGTACTTC. It specifies CASSDIGGPWDEQYF. The genes are TRBV6-1 and TRBJ2-7; D may be TRBD2 (6 bases). Trimming removed 3 bases from V and 5 bases from J, with 17 bases in between. The CDR3 runs 15 residues. From germline, CDR1 is MNHNS and CDR2 SASEGT.

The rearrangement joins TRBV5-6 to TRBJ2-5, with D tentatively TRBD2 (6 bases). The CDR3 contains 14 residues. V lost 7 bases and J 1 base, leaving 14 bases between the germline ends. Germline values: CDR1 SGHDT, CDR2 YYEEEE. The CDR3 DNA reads TGTGCCAGCGGGCCGGGACTCCTCCAAGAGACCCAGTACTTC. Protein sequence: CASGPGLLQETQYF.

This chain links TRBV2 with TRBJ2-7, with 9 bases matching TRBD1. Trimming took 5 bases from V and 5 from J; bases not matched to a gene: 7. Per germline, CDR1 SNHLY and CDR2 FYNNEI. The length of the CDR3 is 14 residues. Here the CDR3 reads CASSRPGTGHEQYF. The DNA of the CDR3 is TGTGCCAGCAGTCGTCCCGGGACAGGGCACGAGCAGTACTTC. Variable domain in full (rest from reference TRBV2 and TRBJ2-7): EPEVTQTPSHQVTQMGQEVILRCVPISNHLYFYWYRQILGQKVEFLVSFYNNEISEKSEIFDDQFSVERPDGSNFTLKIRSTKLEDSAMYFCASSRPGTGHEQYFGPGTRLTVT.

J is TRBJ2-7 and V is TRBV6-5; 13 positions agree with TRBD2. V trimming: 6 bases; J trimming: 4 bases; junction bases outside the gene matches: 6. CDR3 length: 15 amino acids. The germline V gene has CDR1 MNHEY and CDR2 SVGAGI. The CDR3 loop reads CASRSTSGGAYEQYF. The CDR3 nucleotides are TGTGCCAGCAGATCCACTAGCGGGGGGGCTTACGAGCAGTACTTC.